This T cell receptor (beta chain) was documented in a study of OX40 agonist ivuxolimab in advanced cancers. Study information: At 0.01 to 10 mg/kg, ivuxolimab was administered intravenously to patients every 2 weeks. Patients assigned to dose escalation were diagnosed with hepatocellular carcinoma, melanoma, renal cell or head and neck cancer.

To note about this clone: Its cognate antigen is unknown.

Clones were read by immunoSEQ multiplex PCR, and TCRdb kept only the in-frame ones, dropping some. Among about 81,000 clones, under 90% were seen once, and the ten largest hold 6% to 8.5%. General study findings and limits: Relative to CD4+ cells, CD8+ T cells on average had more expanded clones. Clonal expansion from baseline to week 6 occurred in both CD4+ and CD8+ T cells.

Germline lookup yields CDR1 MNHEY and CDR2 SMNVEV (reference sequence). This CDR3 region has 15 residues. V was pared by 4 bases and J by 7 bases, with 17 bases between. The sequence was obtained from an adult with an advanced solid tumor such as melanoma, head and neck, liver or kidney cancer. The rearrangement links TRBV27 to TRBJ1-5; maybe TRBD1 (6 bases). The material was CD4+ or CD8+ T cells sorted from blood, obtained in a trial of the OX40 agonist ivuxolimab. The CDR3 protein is CASSSKGRQGQPQHF. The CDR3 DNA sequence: TGTGCCAGCAGTTCGAAGGGACGGCAGGGGCAGCCCCAGCATTTT.